This TCR beta chain came from a study of cytotoxic CD8 clonotypes in ibrutinib-treated CLL. Study as a whole: Response sampling occurred after a median 12 months of treatment (range 6 to 36). Broader study findings: Public clonotypes proved infrequent, and on treatment they shrank or remained steady. An increase in clonality occurred at ibrutinib response, followed by a return toward baseline at progression.

V lost 3 bases, J lost 8 bases, and 7 bases stayed unmatched. Germline CDR1 is SGHRS and CDR2 is YFSETQ. The CDR3 runs 16 residues. Details on this clone: Its specificity is unknown.

Measured with immunoSEQ multiplex PCR; TCRdb has only the in-frame clones, and not every one. There are about 29,000 clones in the sample; about 75% occur only once, and around half lies in the top ten. The origin of this receptor is a human donor with chronic lymphocytic leukemia. The specimen was PBMCs, collected after 36 months of ibrutinib treatment. The rearrangement joins TRBV5-1 to TRBJ2-1, with 14 bases matching TRBD2. The CDR3 reads CASSSLTSGGADEQFF. CDR3 in DNA: TGCGCCAGCAGCTCCCTGACTAGCGGGGGGGCGGATGAGCAGTTCTTC.